The 14 T cell receptor beta chains below all came from one sample that was sequenced in a study of blood T cell repertoires in COVID-19. The table came from immunoSEQ multiplex PCR; TCRdb's copy has only in-frame clones and leaves some out. The data show roughly 150,000 clones, with about four fifths seen just once and roughly 0.56% held by the top ten. The specimen was peripheral blood. These receptors all come from a man between 60 and 75 years old with acute or convalescent COVID-19.

J is TRBJ2-7 and V is TRBV27; TRBD1 matches 7 bases. Germline trimming cut 3 bases from V and 8 bases from J; bases unmatched to any gene: 10. The germline CDR1 and CDR2 sequences are MNHEY and SMNVEV (reference sequence). The CDR3 is 14 residues long. CDR3 sequence: CASSFRDRASKQYF. In nucleotides, the CDR3 is TGTGCCAGCAGTTTCCGTGACAGGGCCTCGAAGCAGTACTTC.

The chain joins TRBV5-1 to TRBJ1-1, with 8 nucleotides matching TRBD1. V lost 3 bases, J lost 4 bases, and 2 bases stayed unmatched. The CDR3 loop spans 13 amino acids. Germline loops: CDR1 SGHRS, CDR2 YFSETQ. Here the CDR3 DNA reads TGCGCCAGCAGCTCTCAGGGGGCCACTGAAGCTTTCTTT. Translating it yields CASSSQGATEAFF.

The chain recombines TRBV19 with TRBJ1-4; the D gene is possibly TRBD1 (5 bases). Germline V gene lookup returns CDR1 LNHDA and CDR2 SQIVND (reference sequence). This CDR3 has 15 residues. The V gene lost 5 bases and the J gene lost 7 bases, with 17 bases spanning the gap. CDR3 sequence reads: CASSLSVQAAEKLFF. CDR3 DNA sequence: TGTGCCAGTAGTCTTTCCGTACAGGCCGCTGAAAAACTGTTTTTT.

The rearrangement uses TRBV24-1 and TRBJ1-2; a possible D gene is TRBD1 (6 bases). Trimming shortened V by 0 bases and J by 8 bases, and 15 bases separated the two germline ends. Looked up from germline, CDR1 is KGHDR and CDR2 is SFDVKD. The CDR3 runs 15 residues. The CDR3 protein is CATSDLDLDRQGYTF. The CDR3 nucleotides are TGTGCCACCAGTGATTTGGATTTGGACAGACAGGGCTACACCTTC.

The rearrangement uses TRBV19 and TRBJ2-1; D is perhaps TRBD1 (6 bases). The CDR3 spans 13 residues. Looked up from germline, CDR1 is LNHDA and CDR2 is SQIVND (reference sequence). V gave up 5 bases and J gave up 8 bases, with 13 bases separating them. CDR3 sequence: CASSARQADEQFF. The CDR3 bases are TGTGCCAGTAGTGCCAGACAGGCGGATGAGCAGTTCTTC.

This clone was picked up one time. This chain uses TRBV10-3 with TRBJ2-1, with TRBD1 identical over 8 bases. This CDR3 has 14 residues. CDR1 is ENHRY, CDR2 SYGVKD, per germline. Trimming removed 4 bases from V and 8 bases from J; junction bases left unmatched: 7. The DNA of the CDR3 is TGTGCCATCAGTGCGCAGGGGGCGGTGGATGAGCAGTTCTTC. It translates to CAISAQGAVDEQFF.

The chain is built from TRBV27 and TRBJ2-1; 8 nucleotides match TRBD2. This CDR3 is 13 amino acids long. Germline CDR1 and CDR2: MNHEY and SMNVEV (reference sequence). J was trimmed by 9 bases and V by 6 bases; bases with no gene match: 7. The CDR3 region has the DNA TGTGCCAGCAGCCTGCGGACTAGCTTTGAGCAGTTCTTC. It encodes CASSLRTSFEQFF.

The chain is built from TRBV10-3 and TRBJ2-5; 7 bases line up with TRBD2. There are 13 residues in the CDR3. V gave up 6 bases and J gave up 4 bases; unmatched junction bases: 5. Germline V gives CDR1 ENHRY, CDR2 SYGVKD. CDR3: CAISGGTGETQYF. For the CDR3, the DNA is TGTGCCATCAGCGGGGGGACGGGAGAGACCCAGTACTTC.

This sequence joins TRBV5-1 and TRBJ2-5; 10 bases are a match to TRBD2. Per germline, CDR1 SGHRS and CDR2 YFSETQ. V dropped 4 bases and J dropped 5; count of bases not matched to a gene: 11. CDR3 size: 16 residues. The CDR3 DNA is TGCGCCAGCAGCCTCGCCCTTAGCGGGGGGTTGGAGACCCAGTACTTC. It yields the protein CASSLALSGGLETQYF. The full variable domain, with the rest looked up from reference TRBV5-1 and TRBJ2-5, is KAGVTQTPRYLIKTRGQQVTLSCSPISGHRSVSWYQQTPGQGLQFLFEYFSETQRNKGNFPGRFSGRQFSNSRSEMNVSTLELGDSALYLCASSLALSGGLETQYFGPGTRLLVL.

In its sample, this clone was seen a few times. This specimen includes other DNA sequences encoding the same CDR3. The chain uses TRBV19 and TRBJ2-7; perhaps TRBD1 as D (5 bases). Trimming removed 3 bases from V and 0 bases from J, with 9 bases in between. The CDR3 runs 14 residues. CDR1 is LNHDA and CDR2 is SQIVND in the germline V gene (reference sequence). Written as DNA, the CDR3 is TGTGCCAGTAGTATCGACAGTTCCTCCTACGAGCAGTACTTC. It is translated as CASSIDSSSYEQYF.

The chain uses TRBV12-3 or TRBV12-4 and TRBJ1-1, with D unresolved. V lost 2 bases and J 6 bases, leaving 10 bases between the germline ends. This CDR3 has 13 residues. CDR3 nucleotides: TGTGCCAGCAGTTTACGGGGTGGGTCTGAAGCTTTCTTT. Translation gives CASSLRGGSEAFF.

CDR3 sequence: CASSLDLGGDYGYTF. DNA of the CDR3: TGTGCCAGCAGCCTAGACCTGGGGGGGGACTATGGCTACACCTTC. This sequence joins TRBV7-2 and TRBJ1-2, with D possibly being TRBD1 (5 bases). V was shortened by 5 bases and J by 3 bases, with 16 bases between the two germline ends. This CDR3 has 15 amino acids. Germline V gene data show CDR1 as SGHTA and CDR2 as FQGNSA.

The V and J genes are TRBV27 and TRBJ2-7, with D possibly matching TRBD1 (6 bases). CDR1 and CDR2 from the germline V gene are MNHEY and SMNVEV (reference sequence). V lost 6 bases to trimming and J lost 2 bases, with 14 bases between them. The CDR3 sequence is 14 residues long. The CDR3 sequence is CASSPLGGAYEQYF. The CDR3 region has the DNA TGTGCCAGCAGCCCCTTAGGGGGAGCCTACGAGCAGTACTTC.

This chain connects TRBV18 to TRBJ2-3; TRBD2 aligns across 8 bases. With V trimmed by 1 base and J by 3 bases, 6 bases remained unmatched. This CDR3 is 16 amino acids long. The germline V gene has CDR1 KGHSH and CDR2 LQKENI. Written as DNA, the CDR3 is TGTGCCAGCTCACCACTCAGCGGGGGATTGACAGATACGCAGTATTTT. Encoded protein: CASSPLSGGLTDTQYF.